The rows below give T cell receptor beta chains drawn from one sample of a study of T cell responses to AZD1222 COVID-19 vaccine. Some clones are missing from TCRdb's copy, which holds only in-frame ones; the method was immunoSEQ multiplex PCR. Of hundreds of thousands of clones detected, around 93% appear once; the ten largest clones hold 0.5% to 0.7%. The sequences come from peripheral blood, collected 28 days after the second AZD1222 dose. All receptors come from an adult who received the AZD1222 COVID-19 vaccine. Each CDR3 is given with its conserved first and last residue. Each record gives: CDR3 protein, CDR3 DNA, D gene, V gene, clone size, J gene. A D gene is named only where the DNA matches it firmly. Expanded clones get a size class; other rows say once, few or many, or leave the size out.

CASTQQRGGFPYEQYF | TGTGCCAGCACCCAGCAAAGGGGGGGGTTCCCCTACGAGCAGTACTTC | . | TRBV21-1 | . | TRBJ2-7
CASSLLGYEQYF | TGTGCCAGCAGTTTGTTGGGATACGAGCAGTACTTC | . | TRBV28 | once | TRBJ2-7
CASSLGHSFLEQYF | TGCGCCAGCAGCTTGGGACATTCGTTTCTTGAGCAGTACTTC | . | TRBV5-1 | . | TRBJ2-7
CASSWAVNEQFF | TGTGCCAGCAGTTGGGCTGTAAATGAGCAGTTCTTC | . | TRBV7-9 | . | TRBJ2-1
CASSLEGTSGTGELFF | TGCGCCAGCAGCTTGGAAGGGACTAGCGGCACCGGGGAGCTGTTTTTT | TRBD2 | TRBV5-1 | . | TRBJ2-2
CASSLGRTGGQDTQYF | TGTGCCAGCAGCTTAGGCAGGACAGGGGGACAAGATACGCAGTATTTT | TRBD1 | TRBV7-3 | once | TRBJ2-3
CASKPAGDYGYTF | TGTGCCAGCAAGCCGGCGGGGGACTATGGCTACACCTTC | . | TRBV6-5 | . | TRBJ1-2
CASRSVGRGATEAFF | TGTGCCAGCAGGTCGGTAGGGAGGGGGGCCACTGAAGCTTTCTTT | . | TRBV25-1 | . | TRBJ1-1
CASSPRDLGVTEAFF | TGTGCCAGCTCACCACGGGACCTAGGGGTCACTGAAGCTTTCTTT | . | TRBV18 | . | TRBJ1-1
CASSPITGFGSPLHF | TGTGCCAGCAGCCCGATAACAGGGTTCGGTTCACCCCTCCACTTT | . | TRBV6-6 | once | TRBJ1-6
CASRGSASERTQYF | TGTGCCAGTAGAGGTTCGGCTAGCGAGAGGACCCAGTACTTC | . | TRBV19 | . | TRBJ2-5
CASSAVPGASGDLYTQYF | TGTGCCAGCAGCGCAGTCCCCGGGGCTAGCGGGGACCTATATACGCAGTATTTT | . | TRBV21-1 | . | TRBJ2-3
CASSIGRNTYNEQFF | TGTGCCAGTAGTATAGGCAGGAATACCTACAATGAGCAGTTCTTC | . | TRBV19 | . | TRBJ2-1
CASSFSGVNTEAFF | TGTGCCAGCAGTTTCTCAGGGGTGAACACTGAAGCTTTCTTT | . | TRBV27 | . | TRBJ1-1
CAISGTSGGPTYEQYF | TGTGCCATCAGTGGTACTAGCGGGGGCCCTACCTACGAGCAGTACTTC | TRBD2 | TRBV10-3 | . | TRBJ2-7
CASSLTGTSGGAGEQFF | TGTGCCAGCAGTCTCACCGGGACTAGCGGGGGGGCCGGGGAGCAGTTCTTC | TRBD2 | TRBV6-2/TRBV6-3 | few | TRBJ2-1
CASSRRQGAYGYTF | TGTGCCAGCAGCCGACGACAGGGCGCCTATGGCTACACCTTC | TRBD1 | TRBV13 | . | TRBJ1-2
CASRLDSSAETQYF | TGTGCCAGCAGACTGGACAGTTCGGCGGAGACCCAGTACTTC | . | TRBV6-5 | . | TRBJ2-5
CASSLAYGYTF | TGTGCCAGCAGCTTGGCCTATGGCTACACCTTC | . | TRBV7-2 | . | TRBJ1-2
CASSLAQGENSPLHF | TGCGCCAGCAGCTTGGCACAGGGGGAAAATTCACCCCTCCACTTT | TRBD1 | TRBV5-1 | . | TRBJ1-6
CASRSTAEQFF | TGTGCCAGCAGGTCGACAGCCGAGCAGTTCTTC | . | TRBV5-6 | . | TRBJ2-1
CASSHGYNEQFF | TGTGCCAGCAGCCATGGATACAATGAGCAGTTCTTC | . | TRBV3-1/TRBV3-2 | . | TRBJ2-1
CASSAHGWDTEAFF | TGTGCCAGCAGTGCCCACGGGTGGGACACTGAAGCTTTCTTT | . | TRBV27 | . | TRBJ1-1
CASSYSGGSTYEQYF | TGTGCCAGCAGTTACTCGGGGGGGTCTACCTACGAGCAGTACTTC | TRBD2 | TRBV6-5 | . | TRBJ2-7
CASRKGLAGEDTQYF | TGTGCCAGCAGGAAGGGACTAGCGGGAGAAGATACGCAGTATTTT | TRBD2 | TRBV9 | once | TRBJ2-3
CASGRGPGTGNTIYF | TGTGCCAGTGGGAGAGGCCCAGGGACCGGAAACACCATATATTTT | . | TRBV9 | . | TRBJ1-3
CASSLAGAHTGGGTQYF | TGTGCCAGCAGTCTAGCGGGGGCTCATACCGGCGGGGGGACCCAGTACTTC | TRBD2 | TRBV2 | . | TRBJ2-5
CASSYSTGESSYEQYF | TGTGCCAGCAGTTACTCGACTGGGGAGAGCTCCTACGAGCAGTACTTC | . | TRBV6-5 | once | TRBJ2-7
CASSPLGQGLSSYEQYF | TGTGCCAGCTCACCCCTAGGTCAAGGGCTCAGCTCCTACGAGCAGTACTTC | . | TRBV18 | . | TRBJ2-7
CAISDPGLRETQYF | TGTGCCATCAGTGATCCAGGGTTGAGGGAGACCCAGTACTTC | . | TRBV10-3 | once | TRBJ2-5
CAWSHPGGGGPYNEQFF | TGTGCCTGGAGTCACCCCGGGGGGGGAGGGCCCTACAATGAGCAGTTCTTC | TRBD2 | TRBV30 | . | TRBJ2-1
CASSVGVPSSYNEQFF | TGTGCCAGCAGCGTAGGGGTCCCTAGCTCCTACAATGAGCAGTTCTTC | . | TRBV9 | . | TRBJ2-1
CASSARTGEQYF | TGTGCCAGTAGTGCAAGGACAGGCGAGCAGTACTTC | TRBD1 | TRBV19 | . | TRBJ2-7
CASSLQVPGNGYTF | TGTGCCAGCAGCTTGCAAGTACCTGGGAATGGCTACACCTTC | . | TRBV5-4 | . | TRBJ1-2
CASKSAVEQYF | TGTGCCAGCAAAAGTGCGGTCGAGCAGTACTTC | . | TRBV28 | . | TRBJ2-7
CASSVENWGEQYF | TGTGCCAGCAGCGTAGAAAACTGGGGGGAGCAGTACTTC | . | TRBV9 | . | TRBJ2-7
CASSLGLSNQPQHF | TGTGCCAGCAGTTTAGGTCTTAGCAATCAGCCCCAGCATTTT | . | TRBV28 | . | TRBJ1-5
CASSELKDGYEQYF | TGCGCCAGCAGTGAGCTAAAAGACGGCTACGAGCAGTACTTC | . | TRBV10-1 | . | TRBJ2-7
CASSPGIRETQYF | TGTGCCAGCAGCCCTGGGATTCGGGAGACCCAGTACTTC | . | TRBV7-3 | once | TRBJ2-5
CASSFPPVTVTGELFF | TGTGCCAGCAGTTTCCCCCCCGTAACCGTTACCGGGGAGCTGTTTTTT | . | TRBV28 | . | TRBJ2-2
CASSLPSGPYNSPLHF | TGTGCCAGCAGCTTGCCAAGCGGGCCCTATAATTCACCCCTCCACTTT | . | TRBV7-9 | . | TRBJ1-6
CASSQAGMGNQPQHF | TGTGCCAGCAGCCAAGCAGGGATGGGCAATCAGCCCCAGCATTTT | . | TRBV3-1/TRBV3-2 | . | TRBJ1-5
CASSLAGGHYEQYF | TGTGCCAGCAGCTTAGCAGGGGGACACTACGAGCAGTACTTC | . | TRBV7-8 | . | TRBJ2-7
CASSWTGRSPLHF | TGTGCCAGCAGCTGGACAGGGCGATCACCCCTCCACTTT | TRBD1 | TRBV5-4 | . | TRBJ1-6